This TCR beta chain came from a study of blood T cell repertoires in COVID-19. Sequencing was performed with immunoSEQ multiplex PCR; in TCRdb, only in-frame clones are kept and a portion is missing. The sample has some 190,000 clones; roughly 86% are singletons. Clinical histories supplied by participants themselves formed the basis of cohort assignment. Trimming took off 3 bases at V and 5 bases at J, with 16 bases between the two ends. The CDR3 consists of 15 residues. The germline CDR1 and CDR2 sequences are SEHNR and FQNEAQ (reference sequence). The TCR originated in a man aged 35 to 55 with acute COVID-19. The material sequenced was PBMCs or T cells enriched from blood (not recorded which). The chain carries TRBV7-9 and TRBJ2-5; D possibly corresponds to TRBD2 (5 bases). CDR3 residues: CASSLFEQRYETQYF. Here the CDR3 DNA reads TGTGCCAGCAGCTTGTTTGAACAGCGGTACGAGACCCAGTACTTC. The variable domain in full, completed from reference TRBV7-9 and TRBJ2-5, reads DTGVSQNPRHKITKRGQNVTFRCDPISEHNRLYWYRQTLGQGPEFLTYFQNEAQLEKSRLLSDRFSAERPKGSFSTLEIQRTEQGDSAMYLCASSLFEQRYETQYFGPGTRLLVL.